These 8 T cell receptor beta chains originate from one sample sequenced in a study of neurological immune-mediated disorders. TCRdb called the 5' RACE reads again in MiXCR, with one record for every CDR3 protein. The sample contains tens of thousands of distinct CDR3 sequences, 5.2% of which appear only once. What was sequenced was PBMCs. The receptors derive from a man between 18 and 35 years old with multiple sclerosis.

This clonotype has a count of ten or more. The CDR3 nucleotides read TGTGCCAGCAGCGTCGGGGGTAGCTCCTATAATTCACCCCTCCACTTT. This sequence encodes CASSVGGSSYNSPLHF. This chain uses TRBV9 with TRBJ1-6, with D possibly TRBD1 on 5 matching bases. Germline V gene sequence: CDR1 SGDLS, CDR2 YYNGEE. V lost 2 bases and J 0 bases, leaving 9 bases between the germline ends. The CDR3 length is 16 residues. The whole variable domain, filled in from reference TRBV9 and TRBJ1-6, reads DSGVTQTPKHLITATGQRVTLRCSPRSGDLSVYWYQQSLDQGLQFLIQYYNGEERAKGNILERFSAQQFPDLHSELNLSSLELGDSALYFCASSVGGSSYNSPLHFGNGTRLTVT.

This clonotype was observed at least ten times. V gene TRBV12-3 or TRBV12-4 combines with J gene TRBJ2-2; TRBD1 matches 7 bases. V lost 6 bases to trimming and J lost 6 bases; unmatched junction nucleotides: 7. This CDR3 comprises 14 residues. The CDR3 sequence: CASSPGQIPGELFF. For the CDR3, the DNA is TGTGCCAGCAGCCCGGGACAGATTCCCGGGGAGCTGTTTTTT.

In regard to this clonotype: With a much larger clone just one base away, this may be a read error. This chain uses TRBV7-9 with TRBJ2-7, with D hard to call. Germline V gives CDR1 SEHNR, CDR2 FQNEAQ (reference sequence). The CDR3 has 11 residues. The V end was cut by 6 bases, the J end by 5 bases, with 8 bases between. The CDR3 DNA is TGTGCCAGCAGATACATGAACGAGCAGTACTTC. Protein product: CASRYMNEQYF. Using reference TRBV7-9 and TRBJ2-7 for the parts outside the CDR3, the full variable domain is DTGVSQNPRHKITKRGQNVTFRCDPISEHNRLYWYRQTLGQGPEFLTYFQNEAQLEKSRLLSDRFSAERPKGSFSTLEIQRTEQGDSAMYLCASRYMNEQYFGPGTRLTVT.

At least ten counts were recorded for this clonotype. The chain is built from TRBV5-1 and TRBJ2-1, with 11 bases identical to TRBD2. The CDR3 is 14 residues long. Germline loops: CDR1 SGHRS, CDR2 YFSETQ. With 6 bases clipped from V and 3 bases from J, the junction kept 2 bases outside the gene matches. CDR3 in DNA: TGCGCCAGCACAACTAGCGGGGGCTACAATGAGCAGTTCTTC. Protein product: CASTTSGGYNEQFF.

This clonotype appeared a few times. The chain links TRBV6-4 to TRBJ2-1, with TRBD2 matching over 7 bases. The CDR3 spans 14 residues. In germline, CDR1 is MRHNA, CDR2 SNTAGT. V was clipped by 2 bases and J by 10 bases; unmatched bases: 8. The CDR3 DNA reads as TGTGCCAGCAGTGACGGGCAGGCGGGAGACGAGCAGTTCTTC. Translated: CASSDGQAGDEQFF.

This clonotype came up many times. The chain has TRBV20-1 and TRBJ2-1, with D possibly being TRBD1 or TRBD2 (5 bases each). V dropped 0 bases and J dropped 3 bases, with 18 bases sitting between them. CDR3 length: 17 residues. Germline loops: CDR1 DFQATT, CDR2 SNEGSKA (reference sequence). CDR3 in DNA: TGCAGTGCTAGAGATACGACCCCCGGGGCGGTCTACAATGAGCAGTTCTTC. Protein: CSARDTTPGAVYNEQFF.

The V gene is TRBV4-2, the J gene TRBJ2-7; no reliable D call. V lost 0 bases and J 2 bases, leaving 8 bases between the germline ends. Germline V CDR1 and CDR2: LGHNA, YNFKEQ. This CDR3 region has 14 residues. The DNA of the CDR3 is TGTGCCAGCAGCCAAGAGAACGGCCCCTACGAGCAGTACTTC. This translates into CASSQENGPYEQYF.

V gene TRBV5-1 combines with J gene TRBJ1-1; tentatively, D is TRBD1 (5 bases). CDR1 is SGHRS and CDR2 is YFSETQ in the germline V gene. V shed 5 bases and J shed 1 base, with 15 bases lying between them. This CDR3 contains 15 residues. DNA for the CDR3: TGCGCCAGCAGATATGACAGTGGGAGGAACACTGAAGCTTTCTTT. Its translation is CASRYDSGRNTEAFF.